These 17 T cell receptor beta chains came from one sample sequenced in a study of blood T cell repertoires in COVID-19. Method: immunoSEQ multiplex PCR; TCRdb's copy keeps in-frame clones and lacks some. This sample has 350,000 to 450,000 clones, with roughly 90% found just once. Sequenced input: PBMCs or T cells enriched from blood (not recorded which). The receptors here all came from a woman aged 18-29 years who had been exposed to COVID-19.

This chain joins TRBV7-2 and TRBJ2-1, with TRBD1 as a possible D gene (5 bases). V lost 5 bases to trimming and J lost 4 bases, with 15 bases between them. Germline V gene data show CDR1 as SGHTA and CDR2 as FQGNSA. CDR3 size: 15 residues. CDR3 sequence reads: CASSPQGLSYNEQFF. CDR3 coding DNA: TGTGCCAGCAGCCCCCAGGGATTAAGTTACAATGAGCAGTTCTTC.

The chain couples TRBV4-2 to TRBJ2-5; D remains unclear. The V gene's germline CDR1 is LGHNA and CDR2 YNFKEQ. Trimming left V 1 base short and J 5 bases short, with 8 bases between. This CDR3 spans 13 amino acids. The CDR3 protein is CASSQGDSETQYF. The CDR3, as DNA: TGTGCCAGCAGCCAAGGTGACTCGGAGACCCAGTACTTC.

The chain recombines TRBV3-1 (or the pseudogene TRBV3-2) with TRBJ2-7; a weak D match, TRBD2 (6 bases). Germline CDR1 LGHDT, CDR2 YNNKEL (reference sequence). V shed 4 bases and J shed 5 bases, with 15 bases lying between them. CDR3 size: 14 residues. CDR3 in amino acids: CASSPGLGPNEQYF. The CDR3 nucleotides read TGTGCCAGCAGCCCGGGACTGGGACCGAACGAGCAGTACTTC.

The J gene is TRBJ2-7, the V gene TRBV5-5; no clear D gene. This CDR3 contains 12 residues. Trimming cost V 3 bases and J 4 bases, with 8 bases left between them. Germline CDR1 reads SGHKS; CDR2 reads YYEKEE (reference sequence). For the CDR3, the DNA is TGTGCCAGCAGCTCGTTAACTTACGAGCAGTACTTC. It encodes CASSSLTYEQYF.

The chain links TRBV29-1 to TRBJ2-7; D may be TRBD1 (5 bases). V was trimmed by 4 bases and J by 2 bases, leaving 12 bases between them. The CDR3 totals 13 residues. CDR1 SQVTM and CDR2 ANQGSEA come from the germline V gene. The CDR3 coding sequence is TGCAGCGTTGTTCAGGGTATGGCCTACGAGCAGTACTTC. This translates into CSVVQGMAYEQYF.

V is TRBV11-3 and J is TRBJ2-1; TRBD2 agrees at 9 bases. CDR3 size: 22 residues. V lost 0 bases and J lost 0; bases outside the gene matches: 18. Looked up from germline, CDR1 is SGHNT and CDR2 is YENEEA. This CDR3 is CASSLDPSGTSPPRFSYNEQFF. The CDR3, as DNA: TGTGCCAGCAGCTTAGACCCATCCGGGACTAGCCCACCCCGTTTCTCCTACAATGAGCAGTTCTTC.

This clone was counted a few times. Here the CDR3 reads CASSATGGGGSDTQYF. CDR3 DNA sequence: TGTGCCAGCAGCGCCACTGGAGGGGGCGGTTCAGATACGCAGTATTTT. The J gene is TRBJ2-3, the V gene TRBV9, with D perhaps TRBD1 (7 bases). This CDR3 spans 16 amino acids. From germline, CDR1 is SGDLS and CDR2 YYNGEE. V lost 3 bases to trimming and J lost 4 bases, with 18 bases between them.

This clone was seen a few times. The chain carries TRBV10-1 and TRBJ1-2; TRBD1 might be the D (5 bases). Germline-derived CDR1 and CDR2 are WNHNN and SYGVQD (reference sequence). V shed 4 bases and J shed 6 bases, with 18 bases lying between them. The CDR3 is made up of 15 amino acids. The CDR3 sequence is CASSASRGTDHGYTF. DNA for the CDR3: TGCGCCAGCAGTGCCTCTAGGGGCACCGACCATGGCTACACCTTC.

This chain links TRBV27 with TRBJ2-7, with 13 bases lining up with TRBD2. Germline assignment: CDR1 MNHEY and CDR2 SMNVEV (reference sequence). J was trimmed by 2 bases and V by 3 bases; bases with no gene match: 7. This CDR3 contains 17 residues. CDR3 sequence (DNA): TGTGCCAGCAGTTTTCTACCCGGACTAGCGGGAGCCTACGAGCAGTACTTC. Protein product: CASSFLPGLAGAYEQYF.

This rearrangement joins TRBV7-9 to TRBJ1-5, with D unresolved. The CDR3 has 13 residues. Germline V gene data show CDR1 as SEHNR and CDR2 as FQNEAQ (reference sequence). V was shortened by 5 bases and J by 4 bases, with 9 bases between the two germline ends. CDR3 sequence: CASSPGNNQPQHF. CDR3 coding DNA: TGTGCCAGCAGCCCCGGTAATAATCAGCCCCAGCATTTT.

The genes are TRBV6-2 or TRBV6-3 and TRBJ2-6; TRBD2 might be the D (6 bases). CDR1 MNHEY and CDR2 SVGEGT come from the germline V gene. The CDR3 runs to 19 residues. V lost 2 bases, J lost 0 bases, and 17 bases lay in between. The CDR3 sequence is CASSYTTGTARSGANVLTF. CDR3 coding DNA: TGTGCCAGCAGTTACACAACCGGGACTGCCCGCTCTGGGGCCAACGTCCTGACTTTC.

This clone was seen more than once but under ten times. The chain joins TRBV27 to TRBJ1-6; D may be TRBD1 (5 bases). Trimming took off 6 bases at V and 1 base at J, with 16 bases between the two ends. Germline values: CDR1 MNHEY, CDR2 SMNVEV (reference sequence). The CDR3 consists of 17 residues. The CDR3 is CASSRLGGGSYNSPLHF. CDR3 coding DNA: TGTGCCAGCAGCCGCCTCGGGGGAGGGTCCTATAATTCACCCCTCCACTTT.

This clone was observed a handful of times. The V call is TRBV28, the J call TRBJ1-2, with 8 bases matching TRBD1. Germline V gene data show CDR1 as MDHEN and CDR2 as SYDVKM. V shed 6 bases and J 4 bases; nucleotides not matched to a gene: 13. This CDR3 is built from 16 residues. The CDR3, as DNA: TGTGCCAGCAGCTCAACCGGACAGGGACGAGGCTATGGCTACACCTTC. Translation gives CASSSTGQGRGYGYTF.

This clone is a singleton in its sample. The V call is TRBV20-1, the J call TRBJ1-2; TRBD1 agrees at 7 bases. J was trimmed by 6 bases and V by 3 bases; bases with no gene match: 7. This CDR3 is built from 13 residues. Germline CDR1 reads DFQATT; CDR2 reads SNEGSKA (reference sequence). The chain's CDR3 is CSASGGTANGYTF. The CDR3 DNA follows: TGCAGTGCTAGTGGGGGGACAGCCAATGGCTACACCTTC.

The gene calls are TRBV18 and TRBJ1-1; D may be TRBD1 (5 bases). This CDR3 comprises 14 residues. The germline V and J ends were trimmed by 8 bases and 1 base, with 14 bases remaining between them. The germline V gene has CDR1 KGHSH and CDR2 LQKENI. CDR3 in amino acids: CASKEGLTNTEAFF. The CDR3 nucleotides read TGTGCCAGCAAAGAGGGACTTACGAACACTGAAGCTTTCTTT.

CDR3 region: CASSPTITSSGIQYF. Written as DNA, the CDR3 is TGTGCCAGCTCACCCACTATCACTAGCTCAGGCATTCAGTACTTC. The chain is built from TRBV18 and TRBJ2-4, with D possibly TRBD2 on 6 matching bases. The CDR3 is 15 residues long. The V gene's germline CDR1 is KGHSH and CDR2 LQKENI. The V end was cut by 3 bases, the J end by 9 bases, with 18 bases between.

The chain links TRBV6-6 to TRBJ2-7, with 10 bases fitting TRBD1. The trim removed 6 bases at V and 2 bases at J, leaving 7 bases unmatched. Germline assignment: CDR1 MNHNY and CDR2 SVGAGI (reference sequence). This CDR3 is 15 amino acids long. The CDR3 nucleotides are TGTGCCAGCAGGTCGGGACAGGGGTGGCCCTACGAGCAGTACTTC. It encodes CASRSGQGWPYEQYF.